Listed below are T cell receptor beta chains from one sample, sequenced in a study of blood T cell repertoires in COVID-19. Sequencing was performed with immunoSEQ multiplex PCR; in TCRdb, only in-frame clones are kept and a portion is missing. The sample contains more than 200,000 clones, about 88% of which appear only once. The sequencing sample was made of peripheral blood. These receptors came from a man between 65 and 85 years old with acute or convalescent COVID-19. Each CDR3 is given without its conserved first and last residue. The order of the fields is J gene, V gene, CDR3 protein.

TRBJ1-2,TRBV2,ASSVQANYGYT
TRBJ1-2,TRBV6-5,ASSSPGRGHRGYT
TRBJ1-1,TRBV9,ASSVQGNTEAF
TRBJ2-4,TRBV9,ASSVGEGRAKNIQY
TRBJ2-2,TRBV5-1,ASSLGQTGELF
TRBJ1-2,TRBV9,ASSAQDKINYGYT
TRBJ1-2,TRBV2,ASSDGTEYGYT
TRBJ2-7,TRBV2,ASSKTSGRGEQY
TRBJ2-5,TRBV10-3,AISVGTSGRAGQETQY
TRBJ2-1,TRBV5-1,ASSPAPSSYNEQF
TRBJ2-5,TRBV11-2,ASSLAGTGGFGETQY
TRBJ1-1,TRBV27,ASSPSGDRGRTEAF
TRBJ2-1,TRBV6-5,ATGRAGYNEQF
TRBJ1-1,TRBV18,ATSTGENTEAF
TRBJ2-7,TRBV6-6,ASSYSRYEQY
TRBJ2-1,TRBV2,ASTPPAMGLYNEQF
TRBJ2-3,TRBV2,ASSETQRQPGQGSDTQY
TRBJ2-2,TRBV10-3,AISGGQALGGELF
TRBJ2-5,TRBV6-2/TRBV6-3,ASSYSRGLETQY
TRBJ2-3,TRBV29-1,SVETGTDTQY
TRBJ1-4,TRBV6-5,ASSTPGANEKLF
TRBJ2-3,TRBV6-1,ASSVRLAGVTDTQY
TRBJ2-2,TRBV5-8,ASSLEGLNTGELF
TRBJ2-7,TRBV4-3,ASSIQGGSEQY
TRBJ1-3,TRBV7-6,ASSLMVPLSGNTIY
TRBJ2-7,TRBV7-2,ASSLATGKTYEQY
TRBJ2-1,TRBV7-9,ASSRIVAGAIEQF
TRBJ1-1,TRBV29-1,SVGGGTAENTEAF
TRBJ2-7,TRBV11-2,ASSLGTGGEEQY
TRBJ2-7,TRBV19,ASSKLAGVEEQY
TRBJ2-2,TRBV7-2,ASSLASGRTGELF
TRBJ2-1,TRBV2,ASSEPTPEQF
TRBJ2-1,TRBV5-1,ASSLMTGTRTVDEQF
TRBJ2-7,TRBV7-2,ASSFASGLGGSYEQY
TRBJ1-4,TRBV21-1,ASSKALLSVEVLF
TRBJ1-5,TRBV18,ASSQGVGNQPQH
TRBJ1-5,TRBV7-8,ASSLVESGQPQH
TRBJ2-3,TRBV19,ASSSDRVTDTQY
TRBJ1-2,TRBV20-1,SAERGSGYT
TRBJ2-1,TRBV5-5,ASSLLPGQGSYNEQF
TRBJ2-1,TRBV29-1,SGSSNEQF
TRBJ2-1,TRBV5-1,ASRSGTPTYNEQF
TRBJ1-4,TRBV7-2,ASSPAGATNEKLF
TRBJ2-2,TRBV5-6,ASRGGRETGELF
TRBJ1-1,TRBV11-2,ASSSDSNTEAF
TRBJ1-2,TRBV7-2,ASSPRAGGYGYT
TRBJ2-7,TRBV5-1,ASSWGQGGSYEQY
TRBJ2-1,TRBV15,ATSRVGSGVFNEQF
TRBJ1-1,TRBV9,ASSVGDRGRVNTEAF